This record looks at one T cell receptor (beta chain) sequence and its context. Its specificity is not known. This sample is drawn from a study of T cell repertoires in cytomegalovirus infection. The overall study: Both a matching HLA type and CMV infection were indicated by public TCR beta signatures. Whole-study findings and limits: The study found HLA-C-restricted CMV-specific TCR beta clonotypes dominating the ex vivo response. Summed public TCR beta family frequency identified CMV carriers bearing the relevant HLA.

TCRdb independently ran MiXCR on the reads; one entry per CDR3 protein. Of nearly 450,000 distinct CDR3 sequences listed, roughly a third are singletons. Trimming took 3 bases from V and 5 from J; bases not matched to a gene: 8. The CDR3 is made up of 15 amino acids. Germline values: CDR1 SNHLY, CDR2 FYNNEI. The rearrangement joins TRBV2 to TRBJ2-5; 8 positions agree with TRBD2. The sample was PBMCs. The TCR comes from a human donor in good health (CMV status not recorded). Some clones in this sample may be carry-over from other donors' samples. As DNA, the CDR3 is TGTGCCAGCAGTGACGGAGCGGGGGAGGGTGAGACCCAGTACTTC. Protein sequence: CASSDGAGEGETQYF.